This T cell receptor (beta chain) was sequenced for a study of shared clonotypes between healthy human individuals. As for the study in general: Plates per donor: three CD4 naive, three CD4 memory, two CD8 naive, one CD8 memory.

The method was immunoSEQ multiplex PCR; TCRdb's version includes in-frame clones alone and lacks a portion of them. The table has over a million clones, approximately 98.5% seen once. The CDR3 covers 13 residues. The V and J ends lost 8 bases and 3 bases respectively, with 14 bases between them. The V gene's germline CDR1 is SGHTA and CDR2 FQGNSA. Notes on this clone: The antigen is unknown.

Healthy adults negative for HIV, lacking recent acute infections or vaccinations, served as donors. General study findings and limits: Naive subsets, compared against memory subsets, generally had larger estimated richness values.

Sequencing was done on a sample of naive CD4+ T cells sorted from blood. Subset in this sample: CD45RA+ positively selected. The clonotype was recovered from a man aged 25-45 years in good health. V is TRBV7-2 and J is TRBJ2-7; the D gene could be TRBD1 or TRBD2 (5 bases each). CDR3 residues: CASSHRDGYEQYF. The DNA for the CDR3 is TGTGCCAGCTCACACCGGGACGGCTACGAGCAGTACTTC.